This T cell receptor (beta chain) was recovered during a study of patients and donors after allogeneic stem cell transplantation. TCRdb reprocessed the RT-PCR reads via MiXCR and lists one record per CDR3 protein. The table has over 400,000 distinct CDR3 sequences, approximately 16% seen once. In germline, CDR1 is DFQATT, CDR2 SNEGSKA (reference sequence). Trimming removed 3 bases from V and 7 bases from J; junction bases left unmatched: 6. The CDR3 is 13 residues long. This TCR derives from a human donor who was either an allogeneic HSCT recipient or a stem cell or donor lymphocyte infusion donor (not recorded which). It is not recorded whose cells these are; they may come from a transplant donor. The chain carries TRBV20-1 and TRBJ2-1, with TRBD1 identical over 7 bases. Sequencing input: blood, either unsorted or a sorted T cell fraction (not recorded which). The CDR3: CSARRQGLNEQFF. The CDR3 DNA is TGCAGTGCTAGGAGACAGGGTCTGAATGAGCAGTTCTTC.